A single sample is the source of the 26 T cell receptor beta chains below, sequenced in a study of blood T cell repertoires in COVID-19 (dated by TCRdb to 2020 to 2021). The library was generated by the immunoSEQ multiplex PCR assay. Drawn from immuneACCESS, this table holds only the in-frame rearrangements with V and J called that TCRdb kept. Clones are partly lost; checked studies trace under half to an unresolved V gene and leave the rest unexplained. This sample is represented by 140,000 or so clones; 87% of them were singletons. The top ten clones comprise approximately 35% of the sample. The sequenced sample consisted of peripheral blood. The source of these receptors is a man between 50 and 59 years old who had recovered from COVID-19.

V gene TRBV11-2 combines with J gene TRBJ2-5; the D is unclear. Deletions cut 3 bases from V and 5 bases from J, with 4 bases between. The CDR3 is 11 residues long. In germline, CDR1 is SGHAT, CDR2 FQNNGV. CDR3 amino acids: CASSFGETQYF. The CDR3 DNA is TGTGCCAGCAGCTTCGGGGAGACCCAGTACTTC.

This clone appeared a single time. CDR3 loop: CASSVAGDYEQFF. In nucleotides, the CDR3 is TGTGCCAGCAGCGTAGCGGGGGACTATGAGCAGTTCTTC. This chain uses TRBV9 with TRBJ2-1; TRBD2 might be the D (6 bases). Germline values: CDR1 SGDLS, CDR2 YYNGEE. The CDR3 sequence is 13 residues long. V lost 0 bases to trimming and J lost 8 bases, with 9 bases between them.

V is TRBV9 and J is TRBJ1-3; D possibly corresponds to TRBD1 (6 bases). V lost 4 bases to trimming and J lost 4 bases, with 12 bases between them. Germline CDR1 reads SGDLS; CDR2 reads YYNGEE. This CDR3 has 14 amino acids. CDR3 loop: CASSFPGAGNTIYF. DNA of the CDR3: TGTGCCAGCAGCTTCCCAGGGGCGGGAAACACCATATATTTT.

The chain is built from TRBV3-1 (or the pseudogene TRBV3-2) and TRBJ2-1; D might be TRBD2 (5 bases). CDR3 length: 15 residues. Germline V CDR1 and CDR2: LGHDT, YNNKEL (reference sequence). The V end was cut by 8 bases, the J end by 8 bases, with 22 bases between. The CDR3 protein is CASGYAGISVDEQFF. The CDR3 DNA follows: TGTGCCAGCGGTTATGCTGGGATTAGCGTCGATGAGCAGTTCTTC.

The rearrangement uses TRBV30 and TRBJ1-4, with 9 bases aligning to TRBD1. V trimming: 1 base; J trimming: 3 bases; junction bases outside the gene matches: 0. CDR1 is GTSNPN and CDR2 is SVGIG in the germline V gene (reference sequence). CDR3 length: 14 residues. The CDR3 sequence is CAWSGDRANEKLFF. The CDR3 DNA sequence: TGTGCCTGGAGTGGGGACAGGGCTAATGAAAAACTGTTTTTT.

The sample holds one count of this clone. This chain links TRBV2 with TRBJ1-1; 12 bases are shared with TRBD1. The CDR3 spans 19 residues. Germline CDR1 reads SNHLY; CDR2 reads FYNNEI. With V trimmed by 8 bases and J by 0 bases, 16 bases remained unmatched. For the CDR3, the DNA is TGTGCCAGCGCAGACCAACTTCGCGGGACAGGGGGCGTGAACACTGAAGCTTTCTTT. Protein sequence: CASADQLRGTGGVNTEAFF. The full variable domain, in which reference TRBV2 and TRBJ1-1 provide the parts outside the CDR3, is EPEVTQTPSHQVTQMGQEVILRCVPISNHLYFYWYRQILGQKVEFLVSFYNNEISEKSEIFDDQFSVERPDGSNFTLKIRSTKLEDSAMYFCASADQLRGTGGVNTEAFFGQGTRLTVV.

Regarding this clone: The junction departs from germline at one end; a sequencing error may be responsible. The chain carries TRBV6-6 and TRBJ2-7, with 8 bases identical to TRBD1. CDR3 length equals 15 residues. From germline, CDR1 is MNHNY and CDR2 SVGAGI (reference sequence). CDR3 DNA: TGTGCCAGCAGTCACTCCCGGGACAGGAGCTACGAGCAGTACTTC. Its protein is CASSHSRDRSYEQYF.

The chain is built from TRBV30 and TRBJ2-3, with 9 bases identical to TRBD2. Germline trimming cut 3 bases from V and 6 bases from J; bases unmatched to any gene: 19. The CDR3 is 18 amino acids. CDR1 and CDR2 from the germline V gene are GTSNPN and SVGIG (reference sequence). CDR3 DNA: TGTGCCTGGAGAGGAGGGCGACTAGCGCGGGGGGGGATGGATACGCAGTATTTT. This translates into CAWRGGRLARGGMDTQYF.

This rearrangement joins TRBV5-1 to TRBJ2-5, with D tentatively TRBD2 (7 bases). This CDR3 contains 15 residues. Trimming took off 0 bases at V and 4 bases at J, with 13 bases between the two ends. The germline V gene encodes CDR1 SGHRS and CDR2 YFSETQ. CDR3 sequence (DNA): TGCGCCAGCAGCTTGGCACCGGGGGGCGGAGAGACCCAGTACTTC. Amino acids: CASSLAPGGGETQYF.

This sequence joins TRBV3-1 (or the pseudogene TRBV3-2) and TRBJ1-1; D not resolved. The ends were cut back, 0 bases at V and 6 bases at J, with 11 bases in the middle. The CDR3 runs 14 residues. Germline CDR1 and CDR2: LGHDT and YNNKEL (reference sequence). CDR3 nucleotides: TGTGCCAGCAGCCAAGATCTGGGGAGGGCTGAAGCTTTCTTT. This translates into CASSQDLGRAEAFF.

The V call is TRBV7-2, the J call TRBJ2-3, with 7 bases fitting TRBD1. Germline-derived CDR1 and CDR2 are SGHTA and FQGNSA. This CDR3 has 15 amino acids. Trimming cost V 0 bases and J 4 bases; bases outside gene matches: 4. CDR3 protein: CASSLATTGADTQYF. CDR3 DNA: TGTGCCAGCAGCTTAGCGACCACAGGGGCAGATACGCAGTATTTT. The variable domain in full, completed from reference TRBV7-2 and TRBJ2-3, reads GAGVSQSPSNKVTEKGKDVELRCDPISGHTALYWYRQSLGQGLEFLIYFQGNSAPDKSGLPSDRFSAERTGGSVSTLTIQRTQQEDSAVYLCASSLATTGADTQYFGPGTRLTVL.

V gene TRBV9 combines with J gene TRBJ1-2; TRBD1 aligns across 9 bases. Losses at the gene ends were 0 bases for V and 6 bases for J; bases not matched to a gene: 3. Germline CDR1 and CDR2: SGDLS and YYNGEE. The CDR3 loop spans 14 amino acids. Written as DNA, the CDR3 is TGTGCCAGCAGCGTAGCTACAGGGGGCCATGGCTACACCTTC. It encodes CASSVATGGHGYTF.

J is TRBJ1-1 and V is TRBV18; weak D call: TRBD1 (5 bases). Germline lookup yields CDR1 KGHSH and CDR2 LQKENI. The CDR3 runs 17 residues. The V and J ends lost 3 bases and 5 bases respectively, with 22 bases between them. Here the CDR3 DNA reads TGTGCCAGCTCACCGCGCGGAGGGGCAAGGTCGGATACTGAAGCTTTCTTT. It codes for CASSPRGGARSDTEAFF.

The rearrangement uses TRBV4-1 and TRBJ2-7, with 7 positions matching TRBD1. Germline values: CDR1 MGHRA, CDR2 YSYEKL. The trim removed 5 bases at V and 4 bases at J, leaving 8 bases unmatched. CDR3 size: 14 residues. In DNA, the CDR3 is TGCGCCAGCAGCTCGACGACAGGGAGTTACGAGCAGTACTTC. Encoded protein: CASSSTTGSYEQYF.

The V gene is TRBV12-3 or TRBV12-4, the J gene TRBJ1-1, with D possibly matching TRBD1 (5 bases). CDR3 length: 13 amino acids. V lost 3 bases to trimming and J lost 5 bases, with 10 bases between them. The DNA of the CDR3 is TGTGCCAGCAGTTTTTTGGGGGGGACTGAAGCTTTCTTT. Its translation is CASSFLGGTEAFF.

This chain connects TRBV3-1 (or the pseudogene TRBV3-2) to TRBJ2-3, with 8 bases identical to TRBD2. CDR1 LGHDT and CDR2 YNNKEL come from the germline V gene (reference sequence). This CDR3 is 15 amino acids long. V lost 4 bases and J lost 0; bases outside the gene matches: 3. Here the CDR3 reads CASSLRTSSTDTQYF. In DNA, the CDR3 is TGTGCCAGCAGCCTTCGGACTAGCAGCACAGATACGCAGTATTTT.

The chain employs TRBV5-1 and TRBJ2-3; 14 positions agree with TRBD2. Germline CDR1 and CDR2: SGHRS and YFSETQ. The trim removed 3 bases at V and 2 bases at J, leaving 5 bases unmatched. CDR3 size: 17 residues. The CDR3 is CASSSGLAGEYTDTQYF. In DNA form, the CDR3 reads TGCGCCAGCAGCTCGGGACTAGCGGGGGAATACACAGATACGCAGTATTTT.

This chain links TRBV7-9 with TRBJ2-2; 7 bases line up with TRBD2. This CDR3 comprises 16 residues. Trimming cost V 5 bases and J 2 bases; bases outside gene matches: 8. Germline values: CDR1 SEHNR, CDR2 FQNEAQ (reference sequence). CDR3 in DNA: TGTGCCAGCAGCGCTTTCCTAGCGGTAAACACCGGGGAGCTGTTTTTT. Translating it yields CASSAFLAVNTGELFF.

The V call is TRBV19, the J call TRBJ2-7, with D hard to call. Germline V CDR1 and CDR2: LNHDA, SQIVND (reference sequence). V was cut by 0 bases and J by 0 bases, with 12 bases left in between. The CDR3 has 16 amino acids. The CDR3 DNA reads as TGTGCCAGTAGTATAGATCACAGCTATATCTCCTACGAGCAGTACTTC. It translates to CASSIDHSYISYEQYF.

This rearrangement joins TRBV7-9 to TRBJ1-4, with D perhaps TRBD1 (5 bases). V lost 1 base and J 7 bases, leaving 7 bases between the germline ends. The CDR3 consists of 13 residues. Germline V gives CDR1 SEHNR, CDR2 FQNEAQ (reference sequence). The CDR3 DNA reads TGTGCCAGCAGCTTAGGGGGCGGTGAAAAACTGTTTTTT. It translates to CASSLGGGEKLFF.

The chain couples TRBV10-3 to TRBJ1-2; D unresolved. CDR1 is ENHRY, CDR2 SYGVKD, per germline. The CDR3 spans 11 residues. V lost 2 bases and J lost 7, with 5 bases in between. The CDR3 protein is CAISELFGYTF. CDR3 nucleotides: TGTGCCATCAGTGAGCTTTTTGGCTACACCTTC.

CDR3 residues: CASSLGGQVYEQYF. The CDR3 nucleotides are TGTGCCAGCAGCTTAGGGGGACAGGTCTACGAGCAGTACTTC. This sequence joins TRBV7-8 and TRBJ2-7, with TRBD1 identical over 8 bases. The germline gives CDR1 SGHVS, CDR2 FQNEAQ. This CDR3 region has 14 residues. V trimming: 1 base; J trimming: 3 bases; junction bases outside the gene matches: 2.

This clone has at least ten counts. The rearrangement joins TRBV5-1 to TRBJ2-1, with D unclear. This CDR3 comprises 12 residues. CDR1 and CDR2 from the germline V gene are SGHRS and YFSETQ. Trimming left V 0 bases short and J 7 bases short, with 5 bases between. DNA of the CDR3: TGCGCCAGCAGCTTGGCTCGGAATGAGCAGTTCTTC. This sequence encodes CASSLARNEQFF.

The J gene is TRBJ1-1, the V gene TRBV5-5, with no clear D. V was trimmed by 0 bases and J by 0 bases, leaving 18 bases between them. This CDR3 is 18 amino acids long. Germline V gives CDR1 SGHKS, CDR2 YYEKEE (reference sequence). For the CDR3, the DNA is TGTGCCAGCAGCTTGGTTGTGCTTCCACATGCAATGAACACTGAAGCTTTCTTT. Translation: CASSLVVLPHAMNTEAFF.

V and J are TRBV7-2 and TRBJ1-6; tentative D call: TRBD1 (5 bases). The CDR3 length is 14 residues. Germline-derived CDR1 and CDR2 are SGHTA and FQGNSA. Trimming removed 1 base at V and 14 bases at J, with 15 bases between. CDR3 sequence: CASSLVGRGSTLHF. The CDR3 DNA reads TGTGCCAGCAGCTTAGTCGGTCGGGGGTCTACCCTCCACTTT.

V usage is TRBV12-5 and J usage is TRBJ2-5; weak D call: TRBD2 (6 bases). Germline V gene sequence: CDR1 LGHNT, CDR2 FRNRAP. The CDR3 extends over 16 amino acids. V lost 4 bases to trimming and J lost 3 bases, with 18 bases between them. The CDR3 here is CASGSLSGGAKETQYF. DNA of the CDR3: TGTGCTAGTGGTTCCCTCAGCGGCGGGGCTAAAGAGACCCAGTACTTC.